Listed below are T cell receptor beta chains from one sample, sequenced in a study of beta chain features in type 1 diabetes. Profiled with immunoSEQ multiplex PCR; TCRdb holds only in-frame clones, not every one. Altogether around 180,000 clones are present, over 6% being singletons, with the ten largest covering roughly 0.5%. Sequencing was performed on central memory CD4+ T cells from blood. The receptors shown here come from a man between 18 and 35 years old with type 1 diabetes. CDR3s include the opening cysteine and the closing phenylalanine or tryptophan. D genes are given only for firm matches. Clone size, where shown, is once, few, many, or a class for clones that have expanded.

v_call: TRBV7-2; j_call: TRBJ2-2; clone_size: few; d_call: TRBD1; cdr3_nt: TGTGCCAGCAGCTCAGGGCAGGGGGCGAACACCGGGGAGCTGTTTTTT; cdr3_aa: CASSSGQGANTGELFF
v_call: TRBV28; j_call: TRBJ2-7; clone_size: few; d_call: .; cdr3_nt: TGTGCCAGCAGTCCTTCCCGGGGGGCTGCAATTAGAAAGCAGTACTTC; cdr3_aa: CASSPSRGAAIRKQYF
v_call: TRBV27; j_call: TRBJ1-2; clone_size: .; d_call: TRBD1; cdr3_nt: TGTGCCAGCAGTTCGACCGGGACAGGACTATGGGGCTACACCTTC; cdr3_aa: CASSSTGTGLWGYTF
v_call: TRBV7-8; j_call: TRBJ2-2; clone_size: few; d_call: .; cdr3_nt: TGTGCCAGCAGCGCGGTAGTTTACACCGGGGAGCTGTTTTTT; cdr3_aa: CASSAVVYTGELFF
v_call: TRBV21-1; j_call: TRBJ1-6; clone_size: .; d_call: .; cdr3_nt: TGTGCCAGCAGAGGCAGGAAAGAGTGCTCCTATAATTCACCCCTCCACTTT; cdr3_aa: CASRGRKECSYNSPLHF
v_call: TRBV5-1; j_call: TRBJ2-2; clone_size: .; d_call: TRBD2; cdr3_nt: TGCGCCAGCAGCTTTCAAACCGCGTCTAGCGGCGGGGAGCTGTTTTTT; cdr3_aa: CASSFQTASSGGELFF
v_call: TRBV5-4; j_call: TRBJ2-5; clone_size: .; d_call: .; cdr3_nt: TGTGCCAGCAGCCCCGGCGTACATCGTGGCGAGCGGGAGACCCAGTACTTC; cdr3_aa: CASSPGVHRGERETQYF
v_call: TRBV28; j_call: TRBJ2-7; clone_size: few; d_call: TRBD2; cdr3_nt: TGTGCCAGCATCTCGACTAGCGGGAGTAACGAGCAGTACTTC; cdr3_aa: CASISTSGSNEQYF
v_call: TRBV5-1; j_call: TRBJ1-5; clone_size: few; d_call: .; cdr3_nt: TGCGCCAGCAGCTTGGTTGGGGGGAGGGATCAGCCCCAGCATTTT; cdr3_aa: CASSLVGGRDQPQHF
v_call: TRBV5-6; j_call: TRBJ1-1; clone_size: few; d_call: TRBD1; cdr3_nt: TGTGCCAGCAGCATAGGGGACAGGGAGTACACTGAAGCTTTCTTT; cdr3_aa: CASSIGDREYTEAFF